This passage covers 17 T cell receptor beta chains from one sample sequenced in a study of memory CD4+ T cells and cytomegalovirus serostatus. Single viable CD3+CD4+CD8-CD45RO+ cells were sorted as the memory CD4+ T cells. Sequenced by immunoSEQ multiplex PCR; TCRdb stores in-frame clones only, minus some. The sample has about 60,000 clones, 82% seen once. The sequenced sample was memory CD4+ T cells from blood. These receptors all stem from an adult in good health and CMV-seronegative. Some clones in this sample may be carry-over from other donors' samples.

In this sample, this clone turned up a few times. This chain uses TRBV28 with TRBJ2-2; 9 nucleotides line up with TRBD1. The CDR3 has 14 amino acids. V gave up 5 bases and J gave up 15 bases; unmatched junction bases: 13. CDR1 and CDR2 from the germline V gene are MDHEN and SYDVKM. CDR3 amino acids: CASSPRDREWDLFF. As DNA, the CDR3 is TGTGCCAGCAGTCCCCGGGACAGGGAGTGGGACTTGTTTTTT.

The rearrangement links TRBV5-1 to TRBJ1-4; TRBD1 matches 7 bases. The CDR3 has 12 amino acids. V shed 1 base, J shed 11 bases, and the junction held 2 bases outside the gene matches. The germline CDR1 and CDR2 sequences are SGHRS and YFSETQ. The CDR3 DNA is TGCGCCAGCAGCTTGCAGGGGGGGAAACTGTTTTTT. Translating it yields CASSLQGGKLFF.

The CDR3 spells CASSDTRLGPGEQFF. Here the CDR3 DNA reads TGTGCCAGCAGTGATACTAGACTAGGCCCCGGTGAGCAGTTCTTC. The chain recombines TRBV6-1 with TRBJ2-1, with a tentative D call TRBD2 (6 bases). Germline CDR1 reads MNHNS; CDR2 reads SASEGT. This CDR3 has 15 amino acids. Trimming pared 3 bases from V and 9 bases from J, leaving 18 bases between.

The chain links TRBV18 to TRBJ1-1; tentative D call: TRBD1 (5 bases). With 3 bases removed from V and 4 bases from J, the gap between germline ends came to 12 bases. Germline V gene lookup returns CDR1 KGHSH and CDR2 LQKENI. The CDR3 has 14 residues. The CDR3 region has the DNA TGTGCCAGCTCACCTTTGGGGCAGGGCACTGAAGCTTTCTTT. Residues: CASSPLGQGTEAFF.

The CDR3 DNA is TGTGCCAGCAGCTTAGATGCCTGGGGCGAGCAGTACTTC. It translates to CASSLDAWGEQYF. The chain uses TRBV7-3 and TRBJ2-7; D is unresolved. Germline V gene data show CDR1 as SGHTA and CDR2 as FQGTGA. Trimming left V 2 bases short and J 6 bases short, with 11 bases between. There are 13 residues in the CDR3.

This rearrangement joins TRBV7-2 to TRBJ2-1; D is undetermined. CDR1 SGHTA and CDR2 FQGNSA come from the germline V gene. The V end lost 0 bases, the J end lost 8 bases, and 11 bases lay between the germline ends. The CDR3 runs 14 residues. CDR3 nucleotides: TGTGCCAGCAGCTTAGCCCTCAGGAGCTATGAGCAGTTCTTC. Translation: CASSLALRSYEQFF.

The chain is built from TRBV4-2 and TRBJ2-6; 8 nucleotides match TRBD1. This CDR3 contains 18 residues. The J segment lost 4 bases and the V segment lost 0 bases, leaving 8 bases of the junction unmatched. Germline CDR1 LGHNA, CDR2 YNFKEQ. CDR3 region: CASSQDHDRGSGANVLTF. In DNA form, the CDR3 reads TGTGCCAGCAGCCAAGATCACGACAGGGGCTCCGGGGCCAACGTCCTGACTTTC.

CDR3 protein: CASSLKGQGAYEQYF. CDR3 nucleotide sequence: TGTGCCAGCAGCTTGAAGGGACAGGGGGCCTACGAGCAGTACTTC. The chain is built from TRBV5-6 and TRBJ2-7; 11 nucleotides line up with TRBD1. This CDR3 comprises 15 residues. The germline gives CDR1 SGHDT, CDR2 YYEEEE. Trimming cost V 1 base and J 2 bases; bases outside gene matches: 2.

This rearrangement joins TRBV5-1 to TRBJ1-1; tentatively, D is TRBD1 (5 bases). This CDR3 spans 15 amino acids. CDR1 SGHRS and CDR2 YFSETQ come from the germline V gene. V shed 2 bases and J shed 3 bases, with 14 bases lying between them. DNA of the CDR3: TGCGCCAGCAGCTTACTTGGGTTGGGGGACACTGAAGCTTTCTTT. Translation: CASSLLGLGDTEAFF.

The genes are TRBV11-3 and TRBJ2-3; D remains ambiguous. Germline CDR1 SGHNT, CDR2 YENEEA. Trimming left V 5 bases short and J 5 bases short, with 11 bases between. The CDR3 loop spans 13 amino acids. CDR3 coding DNA: TGTGCCAGCAGCGCGAACGAGAGAGATACGCAGTATTTT. This codes for CASSANERDTQYF.

The rearrangement uses TRBV25-1 and TRBJ2-3, with 8 bases fitting TRBD2. The V and J ends lost 1 base and 0 bases, in that order; junction bases with no gene match: 0. The CDR3 sequence is 15 residues long. Germline V gives CDR1 MGHDK, CDR2 SYGVNS. Here the CDR3 reads CASSESSGSTDTQYF. The CDR3 coding sequence is TGTGCCAGCAGTGAATCTAGCGGGAGCACAGATACGCAGTATTTT. The variable domain in full, completed from reference TRBV25-1 and TRBJ2-3, reads EADIYQTPRYLVIGTGKKITLECSQTMGHDKMYWYQQDPGMELHLIHYSYGVNSTEKGDLSSESTVSRIRTEHFPLTLESARPSHTSQYLCASSESSGSTDTQYFGPGTRLTVL.

The chain couples TRBV7-8 to TRBJ2-5; TRBD2 aligns across 15 bases. Germline V lookup: CDR1 SGHVS, CDR2 FQNEAQ. The V and J ends lost 5 bases and 5 bases, in that order; junction bases with no gene match: 9. The CDR3 extends over 17 amino acids. This CDR3 is CASSPWTSGRAPETQYF. The CDR3 DNA reads TGTGCCAGCAGCCCCTGGACTAGCGGGAGGGCCCCCGAGACCCAGTACTTC.

V gene TRBV21-1 combines with J gene TRBJ2-3. TRBV21-1 counts as a pseudogene. The CDR3 has 22 amino acids. CDR3 amino acids: CASSTSGVLGQLAGRFTDTQYF. The CDR3 bases are TGTGCCAGCAGCACTTCAGGAGTTCTGGGGCAGCTAGCCGGCCGTTTCACAGATACGCAGTATTTT.

This clone was observed once. The chain combines TRBV5-6 with TRBJ1-1; D uncertain. Trimming left V 0 bases short and J 1 base short, with 16 bases between. The germline CDR1 and CDR2 sequences are SGHDT and YYEEEE. There are 17 residues in the CDR3. CDR3 in amino acids: CASSLVVGLDKNTEAFF. For the CDR3, the DNA is TGTGCCAGCAGCTTGGTGGTGGGTCTCGATAAGAACACTGAAGCTTTCTTT.

The chain couples TRBV9 to TRBJ1-1; D gene ambiguous. The CDR3 is 14 residues long. V lost 4 bases, J lost 0 bases, and 10 bases lay in between. Germline CDR1 SGDLS, CDR2 YYNGEE. Here the CDR3 reads CASSLSTLNTEAFF. The DNA for the CDR3 is TGTGCCAGCAGCCTAAGTACTCTGAACACTGAAGCTTTCTTT.

The chain joins TRBV9 to TRBJ1-1; 8 positions match TRBD1. Germline trimming cut 4 bases from V and 1 base from J; bases unmatched to any gene: 6. The CDR3 is made up of 15 amino acids. CDR1 is SGDLS and CDR2 is YYNGEE in the germline V gene. The CDR3 loop reads CASSLTGAQNTEAFF. The DNA of the CDR3 is TGTGCCAGCAGCTTGACAGGGGCCCAGAACACTGAAGCTTTCTTT. The full variable domain, completed using reference TRBV9 and TRBJ1-1, is DSGVTQTPKHLITATGQRVTLRCSPRSGDLSVYWYQQSLDQGLQFLIQYYNGEERAKGNILERFSAQQFPDLHSELNLSSLELGDSALYFCASSLTGAQNTEAFFGQGTRLTVV.

This chain joins TRBV4-1 and TRBJ2-1; TRBD1 is a possible D gene (7 bases). Germline lookup yields CDR1 MGHRA and CDR2 YSYEKL. Trimming cost V 3 bases and J 0 bases, with 15 bases left between them. This CDR3 spans 17 amino acids. The CDR3 DNA sequence: TGCGCCAGCAGCCAGGGGACAGCGGACTACTCCTACAATGAGCAGTTCTTC. Amino acids: CASSQGTADYSYNEQFF.